This T cell receptor beta chain was recovered during a study of Tregs in tolerant kidney transplant recipients (dated by TCRdb to between 2019 and 2020). Notes on the research overall: TCRbeta sequencing was used in the study to identify donor-specific regulatory T cells before combined kidney and bone marrow transplantation, and the identified cells were then tracked after transplant. Several methods of expanding Tregs specific for an allogeneic donor were compared by TCRbeta repertoire sequencing in 3 healthy controls.

Genomic DNA was extracted from sorted cells with the QIAGEN DNeasy Blood and Tissue Kit for TCRbeta CDR3 sequencing. High-throughput TCRbeta CDR3 sequencing, which included PCR amplification with bias correction and internal controls, was done commercially through immunoSEQ. Per the authors' processing: Unique productive TCRbeta sequences were defined by CDR3 nucleotide sequence when primers matched and otherwise by CDR3 amino acid sequence together with Vbeta and Jbeta genes. To correct sorting error, sequences shared between sorted populations at a frequency ratio of 2:1 or less were removed; the rest were assigned to the higher population. A sequence counted as donor-reactive if, in CFSE-low cells, the sequence had a frequency of at least 0.01% and was expanded at least 5-fold compared with unstimulated cells. Repertoire divergence was quantified by Jensen-Shannon divergence calculated from the top 100 TCRbeta sequences ranked by frequency. For samples with multiple sequencing runs, sorting error was corrected in each run separately before the runs were combined. Here the immuneACCESS table is served through TCRdb, limited to in-frame sequences with V and J called. Missing clones are a known gap in these copies; in checked studies unresolved V genes cover under half, and the rest lacks a known reason. The V and J calls and clone size were taken over from that table, and D and trimming were inferred from the DNA. This sample gives 15,000 to 19,000 clones in total; approximately 92% of them show up just once. Over 10% of the sample is in the top ten clones.

Broad study findings and their caveats: Expanding Tregs with activated donor B cells appeared to identify the most biologically relevant and donor-specific TCRbeta repertoire. The study was constrained by small patient numbers, and validation of the findings is required in larger populations and under other immunosuppression protocols. Biological reproducibility was not directly assessed, although technical replication error appeared to be minimal.

Unstimulated Tregs (CD4+CD25+CD127-), CD4+ non-Tregs (CD4+CD25-), CD4 and CD8 cells were FACS-sorted from thawed PBMCs. Healthy control blood came either as purchased buffy coats or from healthy volunteers. Healthy control blood was processed by Ficoll density gradient to PBMCs and cryopreserved; patient PBMCs were collected before and after transplant. This clone was detected only once. Its antigen specificity is not known. One base away there is no much larger clone; base qualities are not given. Trimming at the junction amounts to 0 bases on V and 9 bases on J, and the germline ends lie 9 bases apart. The CDR3 spans 13 residues, from the cysteine through the phenylalanine. Kept here is only the CDR3 DNA, which spans 39 bases and is read in frame from base 1. Looking up the germline V gene yields CDR1 SGHVS and CDR2 FNYEAQ.

This receptor was taken from a human donor in good health. Material: CD8+ T cells from blood. The chain was built from TRBV7-6 and TRBJ1-5; the D gene lacks a confident call. The nucleotides are TGTGCCAGCAGCTTAGCGAGTGGTTGGCCCCAGCATTTT. The translation is CASSLASGWPQHF.